This T cell receptor (beta chain) is drawn from a study of blood T cells in healthy people across ages. On the study more broadly: About one barcoded beta molecule was captured per two T cells (by template switching).

Sample-barcoded 5' priming and a J-beta primer mix drove a second PCR of roughly 6 to 12 cycles. TCRdb re-derived calls from the 5' RACE reads in MiXCR, one entry per CDR3 protein. The sample has 1,100,000 or so distinct CDR3 sequences; 40% to 45% are singletons. Every donor contributed roughly 10 milliliters of peripheral blood by blood draw. CDR3 size: 16 residues. Deletions cut 6 bases from V and 2 bases from J, with 19 bases between. Germline CDR1 is MNHNY and CDR2 is SVGAGI (reference sequence). Sequenced material: blood. This TCR came from a woman aged 55-70 years in good health. The chain is built from TRBV6-6 and TRBJ2-5, with D perhaps TRBD1 or TRBD2 (6 bases each). The CDR3 spells CASSSGSPGAQETQYF. The CDR3 bases are TGTGCCAGCAGCAGTGGGTCTCCGGGGGCTCAAGAGACCCAGTACTTC.